Presented here are 27 T cell receptor beta chains from one specimen sequenced in a study of T cell responses to AZD1222 COVID-19 vaccine. Only in-frame clones appear in the TCRdb table, and some are missing; sequencing was by immunoSEQ multiplex PCR. The sample has more than 150,000 clones, 94% seen once. The sequencing here drew on peripheral blood, taken on day 0 of AZD1222 vaccination. These receptors were collected from an adult in good health.

The rearrangement joins TRBV7-2 to TRBJ2-1; 9 bases are a match to TRBD2. The CDR3 covers 16 residues. V was clipped by 1 base and J by 7 bases; unmatched bases: 8. The germline CDR1 and CDR2 sequences are SGHTA and FQGNSA. This CDR3 reads CASSLVSGRRFNEQFF. Here the CDR3 DNA reads TGTGCCAGCAGCTTAGTAAGCGGGAGGAGGTTTAATGAGCAGTTCTTC.

This chain connects TRBV2 to TRBJ1-5, with D hard to call. V was cut by 6 bases and J by 7 bases, with 13 bases left in between. CDR1 is SNHLY, CDR2 FYNNEI, per germline. This CDR3 spans 13 amino acids. The CDR3 DNA follows: TGTGCCAGCAGCCCGTACCCAAGGCAGCCCCAGCATTTT. Translation gives CASSPYPRQPQHF.

The chain carries TRBV4-1 and TRBJ1-2; D possibly corresponds to TRBD1 (5 bases). The germline gives CDR1 MGHRA, CDR2 YSYEKL. The ends were cut back, 3 bases at V and 6 bases at J, with 20 bases in the middle. The CDR3 is 16 residues long. Written as DNA, the CDR3 is TGCGCCAGCAGCCACATGGGAGCAGGGCGGGGGGATGGCTACACCTTC. The encoded protein is CASSHMGAGRGDGYTF.

The CDR3 spells CATTGSGVIYTDTQYF. The CDR3 DNA reads as TGTGCCACCACCGGATCAGGGGTTATATACACAGATACGCAGTATTTT. V and J are TRBV10-3 and TRBJ2-3; possibly TRBD1 for D (6 bases). The CDR3 extends over 16 amino acids. The germline V and J ends were trimmed by 10 bases and 2 bases, with 22 bases remaining between them. CDR1 is ENHRY, CDR2 SYGVKD, per germline.

V usage is TRBV2 and J usage is TRBJ1-1; D ambiguous. V was trimmed by 8 bases and J by 1 base, leaving 5 bases between them. CDR1 and CDR2 (germline): SNHLY, FYNNEI. This CDR3 region has 11 residues. CDR3 in amino acids: CASCRNTEAFF. The CDR3 bases are TGTGCCAGCTGTAGGAACACTGAAGCTTTCTTT.

This chain connects TRBV28 to TRBJ1-5; TRBD1 aligns across 8 bases. Germline CDR1 reads MDHEN; CDR2 reads SYDVKM. The ends lost 7 bases at V and 5 bases at J; junction bases unmatched: 10. This CDR3 has 15 amino acids. CDR3 bases: TGTGCCAGCACCTCCCTCAGGGGGCGCGATCAGCCCCAGCATTTT. Translation: CASTSLRGRDQPQHF. Using reference TRBV28 and TRBJ1-5 for the parts outside the CDR3, the full variable domain is DVKVTQSSRYLVKRTGEKVFLECVQDMDHENMFWYRQDPGLGLRLIYFSYDVKMKEKGDIPEGYSVSREKKERFSLILESASTNQTSMYLCASTSLRGRDQPQHFGDGTRLSIL.

This chain links TRBV7-6 with TRBJ2-7; 7 nucleotides align to TRBD2. Germline lookup yields CDR1 SGHVS and CDR2 FNYEAQ. V gave up 1 base and J gave up 2 bases; unmatched junction bases: 11. The CDR3 extends over 17 amino acids. CDR3 nucleotide sequence: TGTGCCAGCAGCTTAGTTTCTAGCGGTACCTCCCCCTACGAGCAGTACTTC. Translation: CASSLVSSGTSPYEQYF.

The chain has TRBV6-2 or TRBV6-3 and TRBJ2-7; D may be TRBD1 (6 bases). This CDR3 contains 14 residues. Germline V lookup: CDR1 MNHEY, CDR2 SVGEGT. V shed 5 bases and J shed 1 base, with 12 bases lying between them. CDR3 loop: CASSSRDTSYEQYF. The CDR3 nucleotides are TGTGCCAGCAGTAGCCGGGACACGTCCTACGAGCAGTACTTC.

This sequence joins TRBV27 and TRBJ2-7; maybe TRBD1 (6 bases). The CDR3 has 14 residues. V was shortened by 4 bases and J by 4 bases, with 14 bases between the two germline ends. The germline V gene has CDR1 MNHEY and CDR2 SMNVEV (reference sequence). In DNA form, the CDR3 reads TGTGCCAGCAGTTCTTACAGGGACCCATACGAGCAGTACTTC. This codes for CASSSYRDPYEQYF.

The CDR3: CASSQDGTVNYEQYF. The DNA for the CDR3 is TGCGCCAGCAGCCAAGATGGCACAGTGAATTACGAGCAGTACTTC. The chain joins TRBV4-1 to TRBJ2-7; D is undetermined. The V end was cut by 0 bases, the J end by 4 bases, with 13 bases between. The CDR3 length is 15 residues. The germline gives CDR1 MGHRA, CDR2 YSYEKL.

This chain links TRBV6-6 with TRBJ2-5, with 8 bases that match TRBD1. CDR3 length: 15 residues. Germline V CDR1 and CDR2: MNHNY, SVGAGI (reference sequence). The junction had 13 bases not matched to a gene; V was cut back by 6 bases and J by 7 bases. DNA of the CDR3: TGTGCCAGCAGAAACACCGGGACAGGCCAGGTGACCCAGTACTTC. Protein: CASRNTGTGQVTQYF.

CDR3 sequence: CASSPIGFRLAGGYEQYF. CDR3 DNA sequence: TGCGCCAGCAGCCCCATCGGGTTTCGACTAGCGGGAGGGTACGAGCAGTACTTC. The rearrangement uses TRBV4-1 and TRBJ2-7, with 14 positions matching TRBD2. Germline loops: CDR1 MGHRA, CDR2 YSYEKL. This CDR3 has 18 residues. V lost 4 bases and J lost 4; bases outside the gene matches: 12.

J is TRBJ1-3 and V is TRBV20-1; D remains unclear. The V gene's germline CDR1 is DFQATT and CDR2 SNEGSKA (reference sequence). V lost 1 base and J 3 bases, leaving 1 base between the germline ends. The CDR3 extends over 11 amino acids. This chain's CDR3 is CSARVGNTIYF. In nucleotides, the CDR3 is TGCAGTGCTAGAGTTGGAAACACCATATATTTT.

The chain joins TRBV9 to TRBJ2-4, with a tentative D call TRBD1 (6 bases). In germline, CDR1 is SGDLS, CDR2 YYNGEE. The CDR3 spans 16 residues. With 3 bases removed from V and 0 bases from J, the gap between germline ends came to 13 bases. CDR3 nucleotide sequence: TGTGCCAGCAGCGCGTCCGGGACAAGAGCCAAAAACATTCAGTACTTC. This gives the protein CASSASGTRAKNIQYF.

The rearrangement uses TRBV2 and TRBJ2-1; TRBD2 is a possible D gene (5 bases). V lost 8 bases, J lost 7 bases, and 15 bases lay in between. This CDR3 is 13 amino acids long. Germline lookup yields CDR1 SNHLY and CDR2 FYNNEI. In nucleotides, the CDR3 is TGTGCCAGCCTATTGACTGGAGGTAATGAGCAGTTCTTC. Translating it yields CASLLTGGNEQFF.

The genes are TRBV21-1 and TRBJ1-2. TRBV21-1 constitutes a pseudogene. The CDR3 spans 12 residues. The CDR3 nucleotides are TGTGCCAGCAGAGAGACGCTCTCCGGCTACACCTTC. Protein sequence: CASRETLSGYTF.

V and J are TRBV5-1 and TRBJ1-1, with TRBD1 identical over 11 bases. Looked up from germline, CDR1 is SGHRS and CDR2 is YFSETQ. V trimming: 6 bases; J trimming: 6 bases; junction bases outside the gene matches: 10. CDR3 length: 15 amino acids. DNA of the CDR3: TGCGCCAGCAAAGGGACAGGGGGAGTCTACTCTGAAGCTTTCTTT. Protein: CASKGTGGVYSEAFF.

The chain carries TRBV6-5 and TRBJ1-6; no clear D. V was clipped by 6 bases and J by 9 bases, with 15 bases between them. Germline CDR1 and CDR2: MNHEY and SVGAGI. The CDR3 is 14 residues long. CDR3 sequence (DNA): TGTGCCAGCAGGGGCGGATGGATCAGTTCACCCCTCCACTTT. Translation: CASRGGWISSPLHF.

This clone has just one count. V gene TRBV30 combines with J gene TRBJ2-2; 7 bases match TRBD2. Germline V gene lookup returns CDR1 GTSNPN and CDR2 SVGIG (reference sequence). V shed 3 bases, J shed 6 bases, and the junction held 19 bases outside the gene matches. The CDR3 is 18 amino acids. Here the CDR3 reads CAWSADLGGLTLPGELFF. The DNA for the CDR3 is TGTGCCTGGAGCGCCGACTTGGGAGGGCTAACACTCCCCGGGGAGCTGTTTTTT.

The rearrangement links TRBV7-9 to TRBJ2-1, with a weak D call TRBD2 (5 bases). Germline V gene lookup returns CDR1 SEHNR and CDR2 FQNEAQ (reference sequence). The CDR3 runs 17 residues. Trimming cost V 5 bases and J 0 bases, with 17 bases left between them. The CDR3: CASSPPSDWSSYNEQFF. The CDR3 nucleotides read TGTGCCAGCAGCCCACCCTCGGACTGGAGCTCCTACAATGAGCAGTTCTTC.

The chain combines TRBV7-9 with TRBJ2-1; possibly TRBD2 for D (6 bases). The V end was cut by 4 bases, the J end by 5 bases, with 12 bases between. Germline values: CDR1 SEHNR, CDR2 FQNEAQ (reference sequence). The CDR3 totals 14 residues. CDR3 sequence: CASSSPGLDNEQFF. As DNA, the CDR3 is TGTGCCAGCAGCTCCCCGGGACTGGACAATGAGCAGTTCTTC. Filled out from reference TRBV7-9 and TRBJ2-1, the complete variable domain reads DTGVSQNPRHKITKRGQNVTFRCDPISEHNRLYWYRQTLGQGPEFLTYFQNEAQLEKSRLLSDRFSAERPKGSFSTLEIQRTEQGDSAMYLCASSSPGLDNEQFFGPGTRLTVL.

This clone was detected only once. The chain uses TRBV15 and TRBJ2-2; D is uncertain. The germline V gene encodes CDR1 LNHNV and CDR2 YYDKDF (reference sequence). The CDR3 has 17 amino acids. The V gene lost 0 bases and the J gene lost 2 bases, with 13 bases spanning the gap. CDR3 region: CATSRDLGSLNTGELFF. CDR3 in DNA: TGTGCCACCAGCAGAGATCTTGGATCCCTCAACACCGGGGAGCTGTTTTTT.

The rearrangement joins TRBV5-8 to TRBJ1-5; D remains unclear. Germline V lookup: CDR1 SGHTS, CDR2 YDEGEE. V lost 4 bases and J 2 bases, leaving 13 bases between the germline ends. The CDR3 is 15 residues long. The CDR3 here is CASSQGLIGNQPQHF. The CDR3 DNA is TGTGCCAGCAGCCAAGGACTCATTGGCAATCAGCCCCAGCATTTT.

DNA for the CDR3: TGTGCCAGCAGGGGACAGGGATCCTACGAGCAGTACTTC. This codes for CASRGQGSYEQYF. V usage is TRBV6-5 and J usage is TRBJ2-7; 9 positions match TRBD1. The CDR3 extends over 13 amino acids. Germline V gene data show CDR1 as MNHEY and CDR2 as SVGAGI. J lost 1 base, V lost 6 bases, and 1 base had no gene match.

The V gene is TRBV12-5, the J gene TRBJ2-2; D assignment may be TRBD1 or TRBD2 (6 bases each). The CDR3 covers 16 residues. Trimming pared 2 bases from V and 2 bases from J, leaving 12 bases between. Germline CDR1 is LGHNT and CDR2 is FRNRAP. The CDR3 region has the DNA TGTGCTAGTGGTTTGATAGGGGGGCGCAACACCGGGGAGCTGTTTTTT. Its protein product is CASGLIGGRNTGELFF. Together with reference TRBV12-5 and TRBJ2-2, the CDR3 gives the full variable domain: DARVTQTPRHKVTEMGQEVTMRCQPILGHNTVFWYRQTMMQGLELLAYFRNRAPLDDSGMPKDRFSAEMPDATLATLKIQPSEPRDSAVYFCASGLIGGRNTGELFFGEGSRLTVL.

The chain joins TRBV3-1 (or the pseudogene TRBV3-2) to TRBJ2-5, with no clear D. V lost 5 bases and J lost 0, with 16 bases in between. CDR3 length: 16 amino acids. Germline lookup yields CDR1 LGHDT and CDR2 YNNKEL (reference sequence). CDR3 protein: CASSSPRSVYQETQYF. In DNA, the CDR3 is TGTGCCAGCAGCTCCCCCCGTTCCGTGTACCAAGAGACCCAGTACTTC.

The chain uses TRBV3-1 (or the pseudogene TRBV3-2) and TRBJ2-2; a weak D match, TRBD1 (6 bases). Germline values: CDR1 LGHDT, CDR2 YNNKEL (reference sequence). The CDR3 runs 17 residues. Trimming stripped 0 bases from V and 2 bases from J, with 13 bases between. CDR3 sequence: CASSQDPWTANTGELFF. In nucleotides, the CDR3 is TGTGCCAGCAGCCAAGATCCCTGGACAGCCAACACCGGGGAGCTGTTTTTT.